This T cell receptor beta chain was observed in a study of T cells after yellow fever vaccination. TCRdb re-derived calls from the 5' RACE reads in MiXCR, one entry per CDR3 protein. The sample shows some 350,000 distinct CDR3 sequences, 8.7% of them seen only once. There are many counts of this clonotype. CDR1 is SQVTM and CDR2 is ANQGSEA in the germline V gene. The CDR3 is 13 amino acids. Germline trimming cut 7 bases from V and 4 bases from J; bases unmatched to any gene: 5. The TCR originated in a man between 18 and 29 years old who received the YFV17D yellow fever vaccine. The chain carries TRBV29-1 and TRBJ2-1; 9 positions agree with TRBD1. This specimen consisted of PBMCs, obtained on the day of the first yellow fever vaccination. The CDR3 here is CSAGTGSYNEQFF. The CDR3 nucleotides read TGCAGCGCCGGGACAGGGTCGTACAATGAGCAGTTCTTC.